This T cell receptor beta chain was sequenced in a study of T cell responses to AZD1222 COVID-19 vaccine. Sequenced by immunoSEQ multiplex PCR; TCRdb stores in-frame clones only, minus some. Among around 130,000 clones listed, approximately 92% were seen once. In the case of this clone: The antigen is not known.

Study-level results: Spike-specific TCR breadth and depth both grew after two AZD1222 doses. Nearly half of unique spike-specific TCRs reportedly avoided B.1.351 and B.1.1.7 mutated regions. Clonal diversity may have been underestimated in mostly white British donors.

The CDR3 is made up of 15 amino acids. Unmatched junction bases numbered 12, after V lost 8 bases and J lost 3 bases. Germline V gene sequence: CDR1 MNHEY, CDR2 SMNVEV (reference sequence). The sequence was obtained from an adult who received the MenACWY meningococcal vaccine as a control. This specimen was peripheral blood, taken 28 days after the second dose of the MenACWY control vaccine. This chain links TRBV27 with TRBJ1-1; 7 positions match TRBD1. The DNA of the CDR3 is TGTGCCAGCGGTTATGGTGACAGGGCGGACACTGAAGCTTTCTTT. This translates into CASGYGDRADTEAFF.